The entry below describes one TCR beta chain. The antigen remains undetermined. This specimen comes from a study of cytomegalovirus exposure and HLA in healthy donors. Study results and limitations: Being productive about 87% or about 30% of the time was typical of most TCR beta V segments in an earlier analysis. Across donors, presence/absence analyses took sequencing depth to be roughly uniform. In a later analysis, at a false discovery rate of 0.05, fewer than 20,000 TCR beta sequences matched HLA alleles. Because they were indistinguishable, some V segments, including TRBV6-2 and TRBV6-3, were excluded.

The CDR3 covers 16 residues. V shed 5 bases and J 3 bases; nucleotides not matched to a gene: 13. CDR1 and CDR2 from the germline V gene are LNHNV and YYDKDF (reference sequence). PCR was performed using 60 Vbeta and 13 Jbeta primers. Sequencing used immunoSEQ multiplex PCR; TCRdb keeps in-frame clones, though not all of them. The data show approximately 150,000 clones, with around three quarters seen just once and over 3% held by the top ten. Specimen: PBMCs. This chain uses TRBV15 with TRBJ2-7, with TRBD2 matching over 7 bases. This TCR derives from a male donor in good health and CMV-seronegative. The CDR3: CATSYNLGLEVYEQYF. The CDR3 DNA reads TGTGCCACCAGCTATAACCTAGGACTAGAAGTCTACGAGCAGTACTTC.